This T cell receptor (beta chain) was obtained from a study of T-cell memory formation after mild COVID-19. TCRdb recomputed calls from the 5' RACE reads with MiXCR, one row per CDR3 protein. The table includes roughly 600,000 distinct CDR3 sequences, approximately 18% detected once. Trimming took 5 bases from V and 8 from J, leaving 19 bases between them. This CDR3 comprises 15 residues. Germline CDR1 reads SGHTA; CDR2 reads FQGNSA. This TCR derives from an adult woman who had mild COVID-19 (a few samples of this study predate the infection). Cell type and time point are not known. This chain links TRBV7-2 with TRBJ2-1, with D possibly matching TRBD2 (6 bases). Specimen: PBMCs or a T cell subset sorted from them (not recorded which). The CDR3 region is CASSQAVGGPDEQFF. CDR3 DNA: TGTGCCAGCAGCCAGGCGGTTGGAGGGCCCGATGAGCAGTTCTTC.